These 26 T cell receptor beta chains originate from one sample sequenced in a study of blood T cell repertoires in COVID-19. TCRdb keeps only in-frame clones here, not all; method: immunoSEQ multiplex PCR. The table records under 250,000 clones, approximately 88% of them present only once. The sequencing sample was made of PBMCs or T cells enriched from blood (not recorded which). The receptors originated from a woman aged 25 to 39 who had been exposed to COVID-19.

V usage is TRBV19 and J usage is TRBJ1-1; D is unresolved. The ends were cut back, 7 bases at V and 1 base at J, with 16 bases in the middle. Germline V gene sequence: CDR1 LNHDA, CDR2 SQIVND (reference sequence). The CDR3 is 15 amino acids. The CDR3 sequence is CASTPALPSNTEAFF. CDR3 in DNA: TGTGCCAGTACCCCAGCGCTACCCTCGAACACTGAAGCTTTCTTT. The complete variable domain, with remaining parts taken from reference TRBV19 and TRBJ1-1, reads DGGITQSPKYLFRKEGQNVTLSCEQNLNHDAMYWYRQDPGQGLRLIYYSQIVNDFQKGDIAEGYSVSREKKESFPLTVTSAQKNPTAFYLCASTPALPSNTEAFFGQGTRLTVV.

J is TRBJ2-7 and V is TRBV2; 8 bases agree with TRBD2. CDR3 length: 14 amino acids. Trimming cost V 4 bases and J 3 bases; bases outside gene matches: 5. The V gene's germline CDR1 is SNHLY and CDR2 FYNNEI. The CDR3 DNA is TGTGCCAGCAGTGCGACTAGCGAGGGCTACGAGCAGTACTTC. Translated: CASSATSEGYEQYF.

The V gene is TRBV6-5, the J gene TRBJ2-1, with 8 nucleotides matching TRBD1. This CDR3 region has 16 residues. After removal of 3 bases from V and 0 bases from J, the junction contained 4 bases not matched to a gene. Germline CDR1 is MNHEY and CDR2 is SVGAGI. CDR3 protein: CASSYDRGVSYNEQFF. Written as DNA, the CDR3 is TGTGCCAGCAGTTATGACAGGGGAGTCTCCTACAATGAGCAGTTCTTC.

The chain uses TRBV11-3 and TRBJ2-5; perhaps TRBD2 as D (7 bases). V lost 6 bases and J 2 bases, leaving 10 bases between the germline ends. Germline CDR1 reads SGHNT; CDR2 reads YENEEA. This CDR3 is built from 13 residues. In DNA, the CDR3 is TGTGCCAGCAGTCGGGGGGCACAAGAGACCCAGTACTTC. Translated: CASSRGAQETQYF.

This chain links TRBV2 with TRBJ2-7, with D possibly being TRBD1 (6 bases). The V gene's germline CDR1 is SNHLY and CDR2 FYNNEI. With 7 bases removed from V and 5 bases from J, the gap between germline ends came to 12 bases. The CDR3 is made up of 12 amino acids. In DNA form, the CDR3 reads TGTGCCAGCAACAGGGAAGGGAACGAGCAGTACTTC. It specifies CASNREGNEQYF.

This clone was detected only a few times. The V gene is TRBV28, the J gene TRBJ1-1, with D unclear. V lost 3 bases, J lost 3 bases, and 11 bases lay in between. Germline CDR1 MDHEN, CDR2 SYDVKM. This CDR3 spans 14 amino acids. The CDR3 nucleotides read TGTGCCAGCAGTTTCTGGGAGAGTGACACTGAAGCTTTCTTT. Its translation is CASSFWESDTEAFF.

The chain combines TRBV10-1 with TRBJ1-5; D remains unclear. V was clipped by 4 bases and J by 2 bases, with 6 bases between them. CDR3 size: 13 residues. Germline CDR1 and CDR2: WNHNN and SYGVQD (reference sequence). The CDR3 sequence is CASSGTGNQPQHF. In DNA form, the CDR3 reads TGCGCCAGCAGTGGTACGGGCAATCAGCCCCAGCATTTT.

This rearrangement joins TRBV6-5 to TRBJ1-2, with TRBD1 as a possible D gene (6 bases). Germline loops: CDR1 MNHEY, CDR2 SVGAGI. The V gene lost 6 bases and the J gene lost 2 bases, with 10 bases spanning the gap. This CDR3 is built from 13 residues. The CDR3 sequence: CASSRDTNYGYTF. CDR3 DNA sequence: TGTGCCAGCAGCAGGGACACCAACTATGGCTACACCTTC.

The chain is built from TRBV19 and TRBJ1-2, with TRBD1 identical over 7 bases. The J segment lost 2 bases and the V segment lost 7 bases, leaving 13 bases of the junction unmatched. Germline CDR1 LNHDA, CDR2 SQIVND (reference sequence). The CDR3 has 16 residues. Here the CDR3 reads CASTMGQGVTNYGYTF. In DNA form, the CDR3 reads TGTGCCAGTACCATGGGGCAGGGGGTCACAAACTATGGCTACACCTTC. Full variable domain (missing parts from reference TRBV19 and TRBJ1-2): DGGITQSPKYLFRKEGQNVTLSCEQNLNHDAMYWYRQDPGQGLRLIYYSQIVNDFQKGDIAEGYSVSREKKESFPLTVTSAQKNPTAFYLCASTMGQGVTNYGYTFGSGTRLTVV.

The chain joins TRBV2 to TRBJ1-4; 7 nucleotides match TRBD1. Germline V gene sequence: CDR1 SNHLY, CDR2 FYNNEI. The V segment lost 6 bases and the J segment 8 bases; nucleotides outside the gene matches: 15. This CDR3 contains 16 residues. The CDR3: CASSAGTEFAGEKLFF. The CDR3 DNA sequence: TGTGCCAGCAGCGCCGGGACAGAATTCGCAGGGGAAAAACTGTTTTTT.

This sequence joins TRBV6-1 and TRBJ1-6; 8 nucleotides align to TRBD1. The CDR3 covers 15 residues. Germline-derived CDR1 and CDR2 are MNHNS and SASEGT. The junction had 1 base not matched to a gene; V was cut back by 3 bases and J by 3 bases. CDR3: CASSEDRDYNSPLHF. CDR3 in DNA: TGTGCCAGCAGTGAGGACAGGGACTATAATTCACCCCTCCACTTT.

V and J are TRBV28 and TRBJ2-2; tentative D call: TRBD1 (6 bases). Germline values: CDR1 MDHEN, CDR2 SYDVKM. There are 14 residues in the CDR3. Trimming removed 5 bases from V and 4 bases from J, with 11 bases in between. The CDR3 nucleotides are TGTGCCAGCAGTCAACCAGGGGTCACCGGGGAGCTGTTTTTT. It translates to CASSQPGVTGELFF.

CDR3 protein: CASRKWTGGSTEAFF. As DNA, the CDR3 is TGTGCCAGTAGAAAATGGACAGGGGGAAGCACTGAAGCTTTCTTT. The chain joins TRBV19 to TRBJ1-1; 10 bases align to TRBD1. The trim removed 6 bases at V and 4 bases at J, leaving 8 bases unmatched. The germline V gene has CDR1 LNHDA and CDR2 SQIVND (reference sequence). This CDR3 has 15 residues.

This chain links TRBV9 with TRBJ1-6; maybe TRBD1 (5 bases). In germline, CDR1 is SGDLS, CDR2 YYNGEE. The CDR3 is 14 residues long. Trimming stripped 0 bases from V and 9 bases from J, with 10 bases between. CDR3 loop: CASSVGRAGSPLHF. DNA for the CDR3: TGTGCCAGCAGCGTAGGCAGGGCTGGTTCACCCCTCCACTTT.

The chain carries TRBV6-6 and TRBJ1-5; D might be TRBD1 (5 bases). The CDR3 covers 14 residues. V was pared by 6 bases and J by 5 bases, with 14 bases between. Germline V gives CDR1 MNHNY, CDR2 SVGAGI (reference sequence). Here the CDR3 reads CASSEGRGHQPQHF. CDR3 DNA: TGTGCCAGCAGCGAGGGGAGGGGCCATCAGCCCCAGCATTTT.

As DNA, the CDR3 is TGCGCCAGCAGCCTGCCGGACAGGGTGCCAGATACGCAGTATTTT. Its protein product is CASSLPDRVPDTQYF. The V call is TRBV5-1, the J call TRBJ2-3; 8 nucleotides align to TRBD1. J was trimmed by 4 bases and V by 4 bases; bases with no gene match: 8. Germline CDR1 reads SGHRS; CDR2 reads YFSETQ. CDR3 length: 15 amino acids.

The gene calls are TRBV5-4 and TRBJ1-2, with TRBD1 identical over 9 bases. The CDR3 is made up of 14 amino acids. Germline trimming cut 3 bases from V and 7 bases from J; bases unmatched to any gene: 7. CDR1 is SGHNT, CDR2 YYREEE, per germline (reference sequence). CDR3 region: CASSSGQGNSGYTF. CDR3 bases: TGTGCCAGCAGCTCCGGACAGGGGAATAGTGGCTACACCTTC.

J is TRBJ2-5 and V is TRBV27, with D perhaps TRBD1 (6 bases). V dropped 6 bases and J dropped 4 bases, with 12 bases sitting between them. Germline values: CDR1 MNHEY, CDR2 SMNVEV (reference sequence). There are 13 residues in the CDR3. The CDR3 coding sequence is TGTGCCAGCAGGGAAACAGGGACAGAGACCCAGTACTTC. This codes for CASRETGTETQYF.

V is TRBV9 and J is TRBJ2-7; weak D call: TRBD1 (6 bases). CDR1 and CDR2 (germline): SGDLS, YYNGEE. This CDR3 comprises 13 residues. With 1 base removed from V and 5 bases from J, the gap between germline ends came to 10 bases. The CDR3 loop is CASSVTGSDEQYF. The CDR3 nucleotides are TGTGCCAGCAGCGTAACAGGGTCCGACGAGCAGTACTTC.

V usage is TRBV6-1 and J usage is TRBJ2-7; 12 nucleotides align to TRBD2. CDR3 length: 17 amino acids. Germline CDR1 and CDR2: MNHNS and SASEGT. Trimming took 1 base from V and 2 from J; bases not matched to a gene: 6. CDR3 DNA: TGTGCCAGCAGTGAAGGGACTAGCGGGGTCCCCGCCTACGAGCAGTACTTC. Translating it yields CASSEGTSGVPAYEQYF.

This chain uses TRBV5-4 with TRBJ2-2; 10 nucleotides align to TRBD1. From germline, CDR1 is SGHNT and CDR2 YYREEE (reference sequence). This CDR3 contains 15 residues. The V gene end was trimmed by 4 bases and the J gene end by 4 bases; junction bases not matched to a gene: 4. CDR3 sequence (DNA): TGTGCCAGCAGCGCAAGGACAGGGGGCACCGGGGAGCTGTTTTTT. This gives the protein CASSARTGGTGELFF. The full variable domain, rest sourced from reference TRBV5-4 and TRBJ2-2, is ETGVTQSPTHLIKTRGQQVTLRCSSQSGHNTVSWYQQALGQGPQFIFQYYREEENGRGNFPPRFSGLQFPNYSSELNVNALELDDSALYLCASSARTGGTGELFFGEGSRLTVL.

This clone is a singleton in its sample. This chain uses TRBV30 with TRBJ2-1; 13 bases match TRBD2. The CDR3 sequence is 14 residues long. Germline CDR1 GTSNPN, CDR2 SVGIG (reference sequence). Losses at the gene ends were 2 bases for V and 6 bases for J; bases not matched to a gene: 1. The CDR3: CAWSTSGRANEQFF. The CDR3 bases are TGTGCCTGGAGTACTAGCGGGAGGGCCAATGAGCAGTTCTTC.

Regarding this clone: This sample also contains other DNA sequences that code for the same CDR3. V usage is TRBV5-1 and J usage is TRBJ2-5; no reliable D call. The germline CDR1 and CDR2 sequences are SGHRS and YFSETQ. Trimming took off 0 bases at V and 1 base at J, with 10 bases between the two ends. CDR3 length equals 15 residues. CDR3 DNA: TGCGCCAGCAGCTTGGGACACTTGTCCCAAGAGACCCAGTACTTC. This gives the protein CASSLGHLSQETQYF. Full variable domain (missing parts from reference TRBV5-1 and TRBJ2-5): KAGVTQTPRYLIKTRGQQVTLSCSPISGHRSVSWYQQTPGQGLQFLFEYFSETQRNKGNFPGRFSGRQFSNSRSEMNVSTLELGDSALYLCASSLGHLSQETQYFGPGTRLLVL.

This clone was detected only once. V and J are TRBV6-1 and TRBJ2-6; TRBD1 might be the D (5 bases). Germline V CDR1 and CDR2: MNHNS, SASEGT. Trimming left V 2 bases short and J 3 bases short, with 17 bases between. This CDR3 comprises 18 residues. The CDR3 nucleotides are TGTGCCAGCAGTGAACGGTGGGCAAGGGGTTATGGGGCCAACGTCCTGACTTTC. It encodes CASSERWARGYGANVLTF.

The chain carries TRBV28 and TRBJ1-5; TRBD1 might be the D (5 bases). Trimming took 8 bases from V and 15 from J, leaving 8 bases between them. The CDR3 is made up of 8 amino acids. CDR1 and CDR2 from the germline V gene are MDHEN and SYDVKM. The CDR3 nucleotides are TGTGCCAGCCCCCAGGGGCATTTT. Its protein is CASPQGHF.

The gene calls are TRBV5-1 and TRBJ1-2; TRBD1 agrees at 8 bases. V dropped 0 bases and J dropped 4; count of bases not matched to a gene: 8. Germline V lookup: CDR1 SGHRS, CDR2 YFSETQ. This CDR3 has 16 amino acids. CDR3 sequence: CASSLAGGRGAYGYTF. The CDR3 DNA reads TGCGCCAGCAGCTTGGCAGGGGGCAGGGGAGCCTATGGCTACACCTTC.